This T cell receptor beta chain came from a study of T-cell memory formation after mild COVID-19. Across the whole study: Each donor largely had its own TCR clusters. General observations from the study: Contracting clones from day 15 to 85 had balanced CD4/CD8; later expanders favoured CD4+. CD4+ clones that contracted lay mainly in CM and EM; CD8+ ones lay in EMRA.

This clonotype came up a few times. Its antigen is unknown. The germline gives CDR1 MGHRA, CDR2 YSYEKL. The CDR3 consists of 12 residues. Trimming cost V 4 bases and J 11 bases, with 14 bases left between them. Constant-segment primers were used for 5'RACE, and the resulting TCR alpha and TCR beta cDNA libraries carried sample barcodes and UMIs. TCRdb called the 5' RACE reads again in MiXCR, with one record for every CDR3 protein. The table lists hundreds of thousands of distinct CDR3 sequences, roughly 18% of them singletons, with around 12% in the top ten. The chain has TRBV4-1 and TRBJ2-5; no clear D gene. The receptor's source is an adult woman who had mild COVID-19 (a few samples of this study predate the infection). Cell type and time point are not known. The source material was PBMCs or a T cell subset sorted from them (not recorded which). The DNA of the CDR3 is TGCGCCAGCAGCCGCGAACCGACGGTGCAGTACTTC. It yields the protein CASSREPTVQYF.